These 15 T cell receptor beta chains were sequenced from one sample in a study of blood T cell repertoires in COVID-19. Data came from immunoSEQ multiplex PCR; TCRdb stores just in-frame clones and leaves some out. This sample has approximately 200,000 clones, with 75% to 90% found just once. Material for sequencing was peripheral blood. The receptor source for this set is a man aged 25 to 40 with COVID-19, enrolled during active disease.

This chain joins TRBV19 and TRBJ1-1, with D tentatively TRBD1 (5 bases). Deletions cut 9 bases from V and 4 bases from J, with 21 bases between. CDR1 LNHDA and CDR2 SQIVND come from the germline V gene (reference sequence). This CDR3 has 15 residues. The CDR3 is CASRGVRTGSTEAFF. CDR3 DNA sequence: TGTGCCAGCCGGGGGGTCCGGACTGGGAGCACTGAAGCTTTCTTT. Based on the CDR3 plus reference TRBV19 and TRBJ1-1, the full variable domain is DGGITQSPKYLFRKEGQNVTLSCEQNLNHDAMYWYRQDPGQGLRLIYYSQIVNDFQKGDIAEGYSVSREKKESFPLTVTSAQKNPTAFYLCASRGVRTGSTEAFFGQGTRLTVV.

This clone was seen a few times. The V gene is TRBV30, the J gene TRBJ2-7, with 9 bases aligning to TRBD1. Germline CDR1 and CDR2: GTSNPN and SVGIG (reference sequence). CDR3 length equals 12 residues. The V segment lost 8 bases and the J segment 12 bases; nucleotides outside the gene matches: 14. The CDR3 DNA follows: TGTGCCGGCGGGACAGGGCTAGCGAGCCTGTACTTC. It translates to CAGGTGLASLYF.

V and J are TRBV19 and TRBJ2-1; 7 bases are shared with TRBD1. CDR1 and CDR2 from the germline V gene are LNHDA and SQIVND (reference sequence). The CDR3 contains 19 residues. V lost 7 bases to trimming and J lost 0 bases; unmatched junction nucleotides: 18. In DNA form, the CDR3 reads TGTGCCAGTACCCCAAGAGGGACAGAACCCCCCAGCTCCTACAATGAGCAGTTCTTC. Amino acids: CASTPRGTEPPSSYNEQFF.

The chain uses TRBV20-1 and TRBJ2-1; TRBD2 agrees at 8 bases. J was trimmed by 7 bases and V by 3 bases; bases with no gene match: 8. There are 14 residues in the CDR3. Germline V gives CDR1 DFQATT, CDR2 SNEGSKA (reference sequence). The CDR3 region is CSASISGSQNEQFF. CDR3 nucleotide sequence: TGCAGTGCTAGTATAAGCGGGAGTCAGAATGAGCAGTTCTTC.

The chain joins TRBV5-3 to TRBJ2-1, with 8 positions matching TRBD2. TRBV5-3 is noted as an ORF with a role that remains uncertain. The trim removed 4 bases at V and 0 bases at J, leaving 9 bases unmatched. The CDR3 has 17 amino acids. Here the CDR3 DNA reads TGTGCCAGAAGCGTAGGACCTAGCGGGTCCTCCTACAATGAGCAGTTCTTC. Its translation: CARSVGPSGSSYNEQFF.

The chain combines TRBV2 with TRBJ2-1; a weak D match, TRBD1 (6 bases). Germline CDR1 reads SNHLY; CDR2 reads FYNNEI. The CDR3 is made up of 17 amino acids. V was pared by 6 bases and J by 3 bases, with 21 bases between. The CDR3 DNA reads TGTGCCAGCAGACCTTTGGACAGCCCAATTCGCTACAATGAGCAGTTCTTC. Protein sequence: CASRPLDSPIRYNEQFF.

The chain combines TRBV5-6 with TRBJ2-7, with TRBD1 matching over 10 bases. This CDR3 has 14 residues. With 4 bases clipped from V and 4 bases from J, the junction kept 5 bases outside the gene matches. The germline V gene encodes CDR1 SGHDT and CDR2 YYEEEE. As DNA, the CDR3 is TGTGCCAGCAGCCTGACAGGGGGCGGATACGAGCAGTACTTC. Encoded protein: CASSLTGGGYEQYF.

The chain is built from TRBV29-1 and TRBJ1-2; 12 bases are a match to TRBD1. CDR1 is SQVTM and CDR2 is ANQGSEA in the germline V gene. The CDR3 consists of 16 residues. The J segment lost 2 bases and the V segment lost 4 bases, leaving 8 bases of the junction unmatched. The CDR3 nucleotides read TGCAGCGTTGGTGGGACAGGGGGCGATTCCAACTATGGCTACACCTTC. Its translation is CSVGGTGGDSNYGYTF.

J is TRBJ2-7 and V is TRBV6-2 or TRBV6-3; D perhaps matches TRBD2 (6 bases). The germline gives CDR1 MNHEY, CDR2 SVGEGT. The CDR3 runs 15 residues. Trimming left V 6 bases short and J 3 bases short, with 18 bases between. CDR3 bases: TGTGCCAGCAGCCCGCCCGGGGGATTCGTCTACGAGCAGTACTTC. Its protein product is CASSPPGGFVYEQYF.

This chain uses TRBV7-9 with TRBJ1-5, with a tentative D call TRBD1 (5 bases). Trimming took off 1 base at V and 5 bases at J, with 9 bases between the two ends. The CDR3 runs to 14 residues. From germline, CDR1 is SEHNR and CDR2 FQNEAQ (reference sequence). This CDR3 reads CASSLVGAYQPQHF. The DNA for the CDR3 is TGTGCCAGCAGCTTAGTTGGGGCTTATCAGCCCCAGCATTTT. The entire variable domain, with the rest obtained from reference TRBV7-9 and TRBJ1-5, is as follows: DTGVSQNPRHKITKRGQNVTFRCDPISEHNRLYWYRQTLGQGPEFLTYFQNEAQLEKSRLLSDRFSAERPKGSFSTLEIQRTEQGDSAMYLCASSLVGAYQPQHFGDGTRLSIL.

This clone has just a few counts. The chain links TRBV30 to TRBJ1-2; 8 bases map to TRBD1. The V gene's germline CDR1 is GTSNPN and CDR2 SVGIG (reference sequence). Trimming removed 2 bases from V and 4 bases from J; junction bases left unmatched: 9. The CDR3 extends over 15 amino acids. CDR3 DNA sequence: TGTGCCTGGAGTATTTGGGCAGGGGGCGCCTATGGCTACACCTTC. Translation gives CAWSIWAGGAYGYTF.

This clone has only a few counts. The rearrangement uses TRBV12-3 or TRBV12-4 and TRBJ1-2; TRBD1 matches 8 bases. V shed 6 bases, J shed 4 bases, and the junction held 1 base outside the gene matches. This CDR3 region has 12 residues. The CDR3 DNA reads as TGTGCCAGCAGAGGGACAGGCTATGGCTACACCTTC. This translates into CASRGTGYGYTF.

The chain employs TRBV30 and TRBJ1-5, with 9 bases fitting TRBD1. Germline values: CDR1 GTSNPN, CDR2 SVGIG (reference sequence). The CDR3 length is 14 residues. The V gene end was trimmed by 2 bases and the J gene end by 6 bases; junction bases not matched to a gene: 5. The CDR3 sequence: CAWSSTGGTQPQHF. CDR3 sequence (DNA): TGTGCCTGGAGTTCGACAGGGGGGACTCAGCCCCAGCATTTT.

V and J are TRBV19 and TRBJ1-2, with 12 bases matching TRBD1. The length of the CDR3 is 15 residues. The germline V gene has CDR1 LNHDA and CDR2 SQIVND (reference sequence). Trimming removed 6 bases from V and 6 bases from J; junction bases left unmatched: 8. CDR3 coding DNA: TGTGCCAGTAGCCATGGGACAGGGGGCGGGGATGGCTACACCTTC. It translates to CASSHGTGGGDGYTF.

The J gene is TRBJ2-7, the V gene TRBV18, with TRBD1 identical over 10 bases. The CDR3 contains 15 residues. V lost 2 bases to trimming and J lost 6 bases; unmatched junction nucleotides: 7. Germline-derived CDR1 and CDR2 are KGHSH and LQKENI. The CDR3 nucleotides read TGTGCCAGCTCACCAGGTCGGGACAGGGGTGGCGAGCAGTACTTC. Its translation: CASSPGRDRGGEQYF.